Sequencing of this T cell receptor beta chain was carried out in a study of early T cells in non-severe SARS-CoV-2 infection. The table lists this clonotype with a few counts. TCRdb called the 5' RACE reads again in MiXCR, with one record for every CDR3 protein. In the table there are 68,000 or so distinct CDR3 sequences, 12% of which are singletons. CDR3 length equals 14 residues. Germline CDR1 reads SGHNT; CDR2 reads YYREEE (reference sequence). The junction had 8 bases not matched to a gene; V was cut back by 4 bases and J by 8 bases. This sequence joins TRBV5-4 and TRBJ1-4; 7 bases line up with TRBD1. This sequence was found in an adult who was a healthcare worker with PCR-confirmed SARS-CoV-2 infection or an uninfected control (not recorded which). Sequencing used whole blood. In DNA form, the CDR3 reads TGTGCCAGCAGCCAACAGGGGATAGAGGAAAAACTGTTTTTT. Amino acids: CASSQQGIEEKLFF.